This T cell receptor (beta chain) was captured by sequencing in a study of T cells after yellow fever vaccination. Study-level findings and limits: The booster saw the reappearance of most primary-vaccination clones (96% CD4, 88% CD8).

Of note for this clonotype: Its cognate antigen is unknown.

Between the trimmed V and J ends, which lost 5 bases and 8 bases, there was a span of 10 bases. The germline gives CDR1 MNHEY, CDR2 SMNVEV (reference sequence). The CDR3 totals 12 residues. TCRdb called the 5' RACE reads again in MiXCR, with one record for every CDR3 protein. The sample yields around 550,000 distinct CDR3 sequences, over 15% seen once. The sequence derives from a man aged 30 to 39 who received the YFV17D yellow fever vaccine. Sample: PBMCs, taken 15 days after the yellow fever booster vaccination. The rearrangement links TRBV27 to TRBJ2-1, with D possibly TRBD2 on 5 matching bases. The CDR3 loop reads CASSPPGYEQFF. CDR3 sequence (DNA): TGTGCCAGCAGTCCCCCGGGGTATGAGCAGTTCTTC.